This T cell receptor (beta chain) was captured in a study of cytomegalovirus exposure and HLA in healthy donors. In regard to this clone: Its antigen is unidentified.

The V gene end was trimmed by 4 bases and the J gene end by 2 bases; junction bases not matched to a gene: 5. The germline gives CDR1 SGHTA, CDR2 FQGNSA. This CDR3 has 15 residues. Using immunoSEQ multiplex PCR, the repertoire was profiled, and TCRdb retains in-frame clones only, with some absent. The sample holds roughly 45,000 clones, approximately 95% seen once. Study-level results: Rarity marked most TCR sequences, yet some public TCRs occurred in many donors.

The rearrangement links TRBV7-2 to TRBJ1-1; 9 nucleotides line up with TRBD1. This clonotype was sampled from a woman between 18 and 30 years old in good health and CMV-seropositive. Material for sequencing was PBMCs. The CDR3 loop reads CASSSTGGPNTEAFF. CDR3 DNA: TGTGCCAGCAGCTCGACAGGGGGGCCAAACACTGAAGCTTTCTTT.